Presented here are 11 T cell receptor beta chains from one specimen sequenced in a study of CD8 T cells in Susac syndrome. cDNA came from approximately 0.5 to 1 ug RNA primed by random hexamers. A single record per CDR3 protein comes from TCRdb applying MiXCR to the immunoSEQ multiplex PCR reads. The sample shows around 170,000 distinct CDR3 sequences, roughly 94% of them seen only once. The sample comprised CD8+ T cells from PBMCs. Receptors were obtained from a human donor with Susac syndrome.

The rearrangement links TRBV3-1 to TRBJ2-2, with D possibly matching TRBD1 (6 bases). Germline V gene data show CDR1 as LGHDT and CDR2 as YNNKEL (reference sequence). The ends were cut back, 5 bases at V and 0 bases at J, with 19 bases in the middle. There are 18 residues in the CDR3. The CDR3 DNA follows: TGTGCCAGCAGCTCAACGACTCTCGACAGGCCGAACACCGGGGAGCTGTTTTTT. Its translation: CASSSTTLDRPNTGELFF.

This clonotype appeared a single time. The CDR3 DNA reads as TGCAGCAACAACAGGGGACACCAAGAGACCCAGTACTTC. It yields the protein CSNNRGHQETQYF. This chain links TRBV29-1 with TRBJ2-5; 7 bases align to TRBD1. Germline CDR1 is SQVTM and CDR2 is ANQGSEA. There are 13 residues in the CDR3. V gave up 8 bases and J gave up 0 bases; unmatched junction bases: 6. Using reference TRBV29-1 and TRBJ2-5 for the parts outside the CDR3, the full variable domain is SAVISQKPSRDICQRGTSLTIQCQVDSQVTMMFWYRQQPGQSLTLIATANQGSEATYESGFVIDKFPISRPNLTFSTLTVSNMSPEDSSIYLCSNNRGHQETQYFGPGTRLLVL.

The rearrangement links TRBV30 to TRBJ1-1; the D gene is possibly TRBD1 (6 bases). This CDR3 contains 13 residues. V was cut by 4 bases and J by 1 base, with 10 bases left in between. The V gene's germline CDR1 is GTSNPN and CDR2 SVGIG (reference sequence). The CDR3 sequence: CAWIHRANTEAFF. For the CDR3, the DNA is TGTGCCTGGATTCACAGGGCGAACACTGAAGCTTTCTTT.

The rearrangement joins TRBV30 to TRBJ1-5; TRBD1 matches at 8 bases. Per the germline V gene, CDR1 is GTSNPN and CDR2 is SVGIG (reference sequence). This CDR3 has 13 amino acids. The junction had 4 bases not matched to a gene; V was cut back by 3 bases and J by 6 bases. The CDR3 sequence is CAWRGQDGQPQHF. The CDR3 DNA is TGTGCCTGGAGGGGACAGGACGGTCAGCCCCAGCATTTT.

A single count supports this clonotype. The chain couples TRBV9 to TRBJ1-1, with 7 bases that match TRBD1. This CDR3 has 13 amino acids. J lost 4 bases, V lost 0 bases, and 0 bases had no gene match. Germline lookup yields CDR1 SGDLS and CDR2 YYNGEE. The CDR3, as DNA: TGTGCCAGCAGCGTAGGGGACAGCACTGAAGCTTTCTTT. It yields the protein CASSVGDSTEAFF.

This rearrangement joins TRBV7-9 to TRBJ2-3; D remains unclear. The germline CDR1 and CDR2 sequences are SEHNR and FQNEAQ (reference sequence). This CDR3 spans 14 amino acids. Trimming pared 5 bases from V and 4 bases from J, leaving 13 bases between. The CDR3 DNA is TGTGCCAGCAGCCCGTCCGACATGGCAGATACGCAGTATTTT. This codes for CASSPSDMADTQYF.

The chain combines TRBV7-6 with TRBJ2-7; 11 positions match TRBD1. This CDR3 comprises 17 residues. Germline V gene sequence: CDR1 SGHVS, CDR2 FNYEAQ. The J segment lost 0 bases and the V segment lost 5 bases, leaving 9 bases of the junction unmatched. CDR3 region: CASSRTTGTGGSYEQYF. The CDR3 DNA reads as TGTGCCAGCAGCCGAACAACTGGGACAGGGGGCTCCTACGAGCAGTACTTC.

The chain links TRBV4-1 to TRBJ2-5; D is ambiguous. The CDR3 runs 15 residues. Germline V CDR1 and CDR2: MGHRA, YSYEKL. The ends were cut back, 0 bases at V and 0 bases at J, with 8 bases in the middle. Here the CDR3 reads CASSQEGRDQETQYF. As DNA, the CDR3 is TGCGCCAGCAGCCAAGAAGGACGGGACCAAGAGACCCAGTACTTC.

The rearrangement joins TRBV30 to TRBJ1-1, with a tentative D call TRBD1 (6 bases). Trimming cost V 2 bases and J 4 bases, with 8 bases left between them. The length of the CDR3 is 12 residues. CDR1 GTSNPN and CDR2 SVGIG come from the germline V gene (reference sequence). In DNA, the CDR3 is TGTGCCTGGAGTCCACAGGGCACTGAAGCTTTCTTT. Translation gives CAWSPQGTEAFF.

CDR3 region: CASSLGSGWADTQYF. DNA for the CDR3: TGTGCCAGCAGCTTAGGATCAGGGTGGGCAGATACGCAGTATTTT. This chain connects TRBV11-1 to TRBJ2-3; TRBD1 might be the D (5 bases). V shed 1 base and J shed 4 bases, with 12 bases lying between them. In germline, CDR1 is SGHAT, CDR2 FQDESV (reference sequence). This CDR3 region has 15 residues. Together with reference TRBV11-1 and TRBJ2-3, the CDR3 gives the full variable domain: EAEVAQSPRYKITEKSQAVAFWCDPISGHATLYWYRQILGQGPELLVQFQDESVVDDSQLPKDRFSAERLKGVDSTLKIQPAELGDSAMYLCASSLGSGWADTQYFGPGTRLTVL.

This clonotype was found a few times. The genes are TRBV7-8 and TRBJ2-1, with 12 bases identical to TRBD2. The CDR3 is 15 residues long. Germline V gene sequence: CDR1 SGHVS, CDR2 FQNEAQ. After removal of 5 bases from V and 4 bases from J, the junction contained 3 bases not matched to a gene. CDR3 residues: CASSPGLAGYNEQFF. The CDR3 nucleotides read TGTGCCAGCAGCCCGGGACTAGCGGGTTACAATGAGCAGTTCTTC.